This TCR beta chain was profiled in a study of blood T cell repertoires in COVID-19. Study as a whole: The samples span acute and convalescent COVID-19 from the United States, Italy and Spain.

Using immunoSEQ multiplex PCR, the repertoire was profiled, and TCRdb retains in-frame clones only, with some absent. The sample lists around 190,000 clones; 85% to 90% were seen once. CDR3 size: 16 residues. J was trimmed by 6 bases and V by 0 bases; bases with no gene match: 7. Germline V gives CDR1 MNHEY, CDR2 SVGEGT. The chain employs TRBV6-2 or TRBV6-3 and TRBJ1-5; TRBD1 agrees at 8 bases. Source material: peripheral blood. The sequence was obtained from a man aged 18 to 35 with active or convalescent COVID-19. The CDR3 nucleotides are TGTGCCAGCAGTTACTCGGCAGGGGGCTTGGGTCAGCCCCAGCATTTT. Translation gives CASSYSAGGLGQPQHF.